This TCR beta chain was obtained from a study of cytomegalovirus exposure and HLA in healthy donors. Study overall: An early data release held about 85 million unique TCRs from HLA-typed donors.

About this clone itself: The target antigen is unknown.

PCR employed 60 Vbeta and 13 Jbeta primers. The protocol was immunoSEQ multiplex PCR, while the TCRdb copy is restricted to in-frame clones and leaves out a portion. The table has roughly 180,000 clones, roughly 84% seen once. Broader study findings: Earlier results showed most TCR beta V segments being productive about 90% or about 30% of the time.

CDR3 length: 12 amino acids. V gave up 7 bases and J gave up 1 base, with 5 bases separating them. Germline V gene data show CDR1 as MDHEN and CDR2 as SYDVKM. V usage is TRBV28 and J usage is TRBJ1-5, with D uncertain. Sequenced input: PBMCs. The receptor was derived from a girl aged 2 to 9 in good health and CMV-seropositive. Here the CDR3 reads CASTGSNQPQHF. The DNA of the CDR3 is TGTGCCAGCACGGGGAGCAATCAGCCCCAGCATTTT.